These 7 T cell receptor beta chains share one sample of origin, sequenced in a study of identical twins. TCRdb processed the 5' RACE reads anew with MiXCR; each CDR3 protein has one entry. The repertoire holds some 660,000 distinct CDR3 sequences, 8.5% to 9.5% seen once, with roughly 0.9% in the top ten. These data are also associated with another study on yellow fever vaccine responses in identical twins.

What was sequenced was PBMCs. These TCRs come from a woman in her late teens or twenties in good health.

The CDR3 spells CASSSFPGHEETQYF. The CDR3 DNA reads as TGTGCCAGCAGCTCTTTCCCGGGACACGAAGAGACCCAGTACTTC. This chain connects TRBV5-6 to TRBJ2-5; TRBD1 is a possible D gene (6 bases). The CDR3 sequence is 15 residues long. Per the germline V gene, CDR1 is SGHDT and CDR2 is YYEEEE. With 3 bases removed from V and 3 bases from J, the gap between germline ends came to 15 bases.

This clonotype appeared a few times. The chain recombines TRBV28 with TRBJ2-4; D assignment may be TRBD1 or TRBD2 (5 bases each). Germline CDR1 and CDR2: MDHEN and SYDVKM. V was trimmed by 8 bases and J by 1 base, leaving 9 bases between them. This CDR3 region has 13 residues. This CDR3 reads CASLGRAKNIQYF. DNA of the CDR3: TGTGCCAGCTTGGGACGGGCCAAAAACATTCAGTACTTC.

This clonotype occurred a few times. This chain uses TRBV3-1 with TRBJ2-1; no clear D. The V end lost 3 bases, the J end lost 2 bases, and 8 bases lay between the germline ends. Germline CDR1 reads LGHDT; CDR2 reads YNNKEL (reference sequence). This CDR3 is built from 14 residues. CDR3 coding DNA: TGTGCCAGCAGCCAGATACAAACCTACAATGAGCAGTTCTTC. Translated, it gives CASSQIQTYNEQFF.

The gene calls are TRBV11-1 and TRBJ2-7; tentative D call: TRBD2 (6 bases). The CDR3 covers 16 residues. V was trimmed by 5 bases and J by 2 bases, leaving 19 bases between them. CDR1 SGHAT and CDR2 FQDESV come from the germline V gene (reference sequence). This chain's CDR3 is CASSIRTGANPYEQYF. CDR3 nucleotides: TGTGCCAGCAGCATTAGGACGGGAGCGAACCCCTACGAGCAGTACTTC. Variable domain in full (rest from reference TRBV11-1 and TRBJ2-7): EAEVAQSPRYKITEKSQAVAFWCDPISGHATLYWYRQILGQGPELLVQFQDESVVDDSQLPKDRFSAERLKGVDSTLKIQPAELGDSAMYLCASSIRTGANPYEQYFGPGTRLTVT.

This clonotype was found many times. The CDR3 reads CASSRGLQETQYF. For the CDR3, the DNA is TGTGCCAGCAGCCGGGGACTACAAGAGACCCAGTACTTC. V is TRBV3-1 and J is TRBJ2-5, with 7 bases aligning to TRBD2. The CDR3 consists of 13 residues. After removal of 4 bases from V and 2 bases from J, the junction contained 1 base not matched to a gene. Germline CDR1 and CDR2: LGHDT and YNNKEL (reference sequence).

The chain recombines TRBV2 with TRBJ2-5; perhaps TRBD1 as D (5 bases). Per the germline V gene, CDR1 is SNHLY and CDR2 is FYNNEI. V was pared by 3 bases and J by 5 bases, with 16 bases between. The CDR3 totals 15 residues. CDR3 nucleotide sequence: TGTGCCAGCAGTGAGGGGCAGGCTGGTGGGGAGACCCAGTACTTC. Translated, it gives CASSEGQAGGETQYF.

The rearrangement links TRBV18 to TRBJ2-3, with D possibly matching TRBD2 (6 bases). The V end lost 6 bases, the J end lost 4 bases, and 20 bases lay between the germline ends. CDR3 length: 16 amino acids. Germline CDR1 reads KGHSH; CDR2 reads LQKENI. CDR3 coding DNA: TGTGCCAGCTCCACCCGGAGGGCGGGTAACTCAGATACGCAGTATTTT. Translation: CASSTRRAGNSDTQYF.